The entry that follows covers one T cell receptor beta chain sequence. Its antigen is not known. The sample belongs to a study of radiotherapy plus CTLA-4 blockade in lung cancer. The wider study: Objective responses were documented in about 19% of patients, with disease control in 25% to 35%.

There are 17 residues in the CDR3. V was clipped by 4 bases and J by 5 bases; unmatched bases: 11. Germline values: CDR1 KGHSH, CDR2 LQKENI. Method: immunoSEQ multiplex PCR; TCRdb's copy keeps in-frame clones and lacks some. The repertoire includes tens of thousands of clones, 65% to 75% of them detected once, and around 9.6% sits in the top ten. Focal radiation with ipilimumab CTLA-4 blockade was given to patients with chemo-refractory metastatic non-small-cell lung cancer. Findings and limits, study-wide: Researchers report tumor-derived TCR clones expanding in blood after radiotherapy plus ipilimumab. With interferon-beta, early dynamics of blood T cell clones were reported to best predict response.

The source material was peripheral blood, sampled from a patient treated with radiotherapy plus ipilimumab. This chain links TRBV18 with TRBJ1-6; TRBD1 agrees at 7 bases. The receptor's source is a human donor with non-small cell lung cancer who had stable disease on radiotherapy plus ipilimumab. The CDR3 DNA reads as TGTGCCAGCTCACGGGGACAGCTCGAACATGATAATTCACCCCTCCACTTT. Protein product: CASSRGQLEHDNSPLHF.